This T cell receptor (beta chain) is drawn from a study of T cells after yellow fever vaccination. On the study more broadly: Fractions low in cell number were prepared with SMART-Seq v4 Ultra Low Input.

MiXCR, applied by TCRdb to the 5' RACE reads, yields one record per CDR3 protein. The table includes under 80,000 distinct CDR3 sequences, approximately 7.4% detected once. This specimen was CD8+ T cells sorted from PBMCs, taken 15 days after the yellow fever booster vaccination. The TCR originated in a man aged 25 to 45 who received the YFV17D yellow fever vaccine.

CDR3 protein: CASLGTGELFF. CDR3 nucleotides: TGTGCCAGTTTAGGAACCGGGGAGCTGTTTTTT. The chain joins TRBV27 to TRBJ2-2; no clear D gene. With 9 bases removed from V and 5 bases from J, the gap between germline ends came to 7 bases. Germline V gene data show CDR1 as MNHEY and CDR2 as SMNVEV (reference sequence). The CDR3 spans 11 residues.